A selection of T cell receptor beta chains follows, all from one sample in a study of cytomegalovirus exposure and HLA in healthy donors. Sequencing used immunoSEQ multiplex PCR; TCRdb keeps in-frame clones, though not all of them. The sample consists of some 120,000 clones, about four fifths of them appearing once. Material for sequencing was PBMCs. Receptors originate from a male donor in good health and CMV-seropositive. Each CDR3 is given with its conserved first and last residue. D genes are given only for firm matches. Clone size, where shown, is once, few, many, or a class for clones that have expanded.

J gene | V gene | clone size | D gene | CDR3 DNA | CDR3 protein
TRBJ2-7 | TRBV10-3 | NA | NA | TGTGCCATCAAGCGCGCTTCCTCCTACGAGCAGTACTTC | CAIKRASSYEQYF
TRBJ2-7 | TRBV5-1 | once | NA | TGCGCCAGCAGCCCGCCCTTGGACTTCTACGAGCAGTACTTC | CASSPPLDFYEQYF
TRBJ2-1 | TRBV18 | NA | NA | TGTGCCAGCTCACCGAGGGCCACGTTGGATGAGCAGTTCTTC | CASSPRATLDEQFF
TRBJ2-5 | TRBV13 | NA | NA | TGTGCCAGCAGCTTAGCCGACGAGAGGGAAGAGACCCAGTACTTC | CASSLADEREETQYF
TRBJ2-7 | TRBV18 | NA | TRBD1 | TGTGCCAGCTCACCACGCAGGGGGCGTGGGTACGAGCAGTACTTC | CASSPRRGRGYEQYF
TRBJ2-1 | TRBV6-5 | NA | NA | TGTGCCAGCAGGGTCCAGGGCGGCTCCTACAATGAGCAGTTCTTC | CASRVQGGSYNEQFF
TRBJ2-2 | TRBV11-2 | NA | NA | TGTGCCAGCAGGTATAGCGGCCGAGCCGGGGAGCTGTTTTTT | CASRYSGRAGELFF
TRBJ1-4 | TRBV25-1 | NA | NA | TGTGCCAGCAGTGCCCGGGGAGGGGCCGGCAAACTGTTTTTT | CASSARGGAGKLFF
TRBJ2-2 | TRBV7-2 | NA | NA | TGTGCCAGCAGCTTAGTGTCGGCGAACACCGGGGAGCTGTTTTTT | CASSLVSANTGELFF
TRBJ2-7 | TRBV6-5 | NA | TRBD1 | TGTGCCAGCAGTTACCGGACAGGGTACGACTACGAGCAGTACTTC | CASSYRTGYDYEQYF
TRBJ2-1 | TRBV6-5 | few | TRBD2 | TGTGCCAGCAGCCTGACTAGCGAGCCCAATGAGCAGTTCTTC | CASSLTSEPNEQFF
TRBJ1-5 | TRBV7-2 | NA | TRBD1 | TGTGCCAGCAGCTCCGCAGGGGGCGGGCAGCCCCAGCATTTT | CASSSAGGGQPQHF
TRBJ1-1 | TRBV5-1 | NA | TRBD1 | TGCGCCAGCAGCCTCCTCCAGGGGGGCAACACTGAAGCTTTCTTT | CASSLLQGGNTEAFF
TRBJ2-7 | TRBV12-5 | NA | TRBD2 | TGTGCTAGTGAGGGACTAGCGGACCCCTACGAGCAGTACTTC | CASEGLADPYEQYF
TRBJ1-5 | TRBV6-5 | NA | TRBD1 | TGTGCCACCCAGGACAGGGTTTATAGCAATCAGCCCCAGCATTTT | CATQDRVYSNQPQHF
TRBJ2-1 | TRBV2 | once | TRBD2 | TGTGCCAGCAGTGAACCGGGACTAGCGGGTGGGGGGTCCTACAATGAGCAGTTCTTC | CASSEPGLAGGGSYNEQFF
TRBJ2-7 | TRBV28 | once | TRBD1 | TGTGCCAGCAGTTTACCGGGACAGGGGGCTTATGGGCAGTACTTC | CASSLPGQGAYGQYF
TRBJ1-3 | TRBV6-5 | NA | NA | TGTGCCAGCAGGGACCGTGAGGGCCGGGGAAACACCATATATTTT | CASRDREGRGNTIYF
TRBJ2-1 | TRBV10-3 | NA | TRBD2 | TGTGCCATCAGGAATAGCGGGAGTTCCTACAGCTCCTACAATGAGCAGTTCTTC | CAIRNSGSSYSSYNEQFF
TRBJ2-2 | TRBV18 | NA | TRBD2 | TGTGCCAGCTCACCAGCGGGAGGGCGAGAGGAGCTGTTTTTT | CASSPAGGREELFF
TRBJ1-2 | TRBV27 | NA | TRBD1 | TGTGCCAGCAGGAAAAACAGGGGCGAAGGGGGCTACACCTTC | CASRKNRGEGGYTF
TRBJ2-7 | TRBV29-1 | NA | NA | TGCAGCGTTGTTGCTGGGGAGGTCGAGCAGTACTTC | CSVVAGEVEQYF
TRBJ2-6 | TRBV13 | NA | TRBD1 | TGTGCCAGCAGCTTCGGGACAGGGGTCTCGGGGGCCAACGTCCTGACTTTC | CASSFGTGVSGANVLTF
TRBJ2-7 | TRBV6-6 | NA | TRBD2 | TGTGCCAGCGGGAGGGCGGGAGCCCTGGGCGAGCAGTACTTC | CASGRAGALGEQYF
TRBJ1-1 | TRBV13 | NA | NA | TGTGCCAGCAGCTCCCCTCGGAGCGGGATGCTGGCTTTCTTT | CASSSPRSGMLAFF
TRBJ2-1 | TRBV9 | NA | TRBD2 | TGTGCCAGCAGCCTGGGACTAGCGGGTTCCAATGAGCAGTTCTTC | CASSLGLAGSNEQFF
TRBJ2-1 | TRBV2 | NA | TRBD1 | TGTGCCAGCAGTGAGGGACAGAAGTCCTACAATGAGCAGTTCTTC | CASSEGQKSYNEQFF
TRBJ2-7 | TRBV18 | NA | TRBD1 | TGTGCCAGCTCACCCCGGGACAGGTTAACCTACGAGCAGTACTTC | CASSPRDRLTYEQYF
TRBJ2-7 | TRBV27 | NA | TRBD2 | TGTGCCAGCAGTTCTGGGACTAGCGGACCCTACGAGCAGTACTTC | CASSSGTSGPYEQYF
TRBJ2-5 | TRBV5-4 | NA | TRBD1 | TGTGCCAGCAGCTGGACAGGGAAAGAGACCCAGTACTTC | CASSWTGKETQYF
TRBJ2-1 | TRBV29-1 | NA | TRBD2 | TGCAGCGTTGACGGGACTAGCTTCGAGCAGTTCTTC | CSVDGTSFEQFF
TRBJ1-4 | TRBV29-1 | few | NA | TGCAGCGTTGAAGTCTATGAAAAACTGTTTTTT | CSVEVYEKLFF
TRBJ2-2 | TRBV7-3 | NA | TRBD2 | TGTGCCAGCAGCAGGCTAGCGGGAGGGCCGGACACCGGGGAGCTGTTTTTT | CASSRLAGGPDTGELFF
TRBJ2-3 | TRBV29-1 | few | NA | TGCAGCGGATGGACAAAAGATACGCAGTATTTT | CSGWTKDTQYF
TRBJ1-4 | TRBV7-9 | NA | NA | TGTTCCAGCAGACCGGGTTCAACTAATGAAAAACTGTTTTTT | CSSRPGSTNEKLFF
TRBJ2-2 | TRBV7-2 | NA | TRBD2 | TGTGCCAGCAGTTTCGCGGGAGTCCCCGGGGAGCTGTTTTTT | CASSFAGVPGELFF
TRBJ2-6 | TRBV4-3 | NA | TRBD2 | TGCGCCAGCAGCCAAGCCCCCCCCAGTACGGGAGGGCCTTTCTCTGGGGCCAACGTCCTGACTTTC | CASSQAPPSTGGPFSGANVLTF
TRBJ1-2 | TRBV7-2 | NA | NA | TGTGCCAGCAGCGCTCGGGGGGCGGGGACGAGGCAGGGCTACACCTTC | CASSARGAGTRQGYTF
TRBJ2-5 | TRBV18 | once | TRBD1 | TGTGCCAGCTCACCCCCGACAGGGGGAGAGACCCAGTACTTC | CASSPPTGGETQYF
TRBJ2-7 | TRBV13 | few | TRBD2 | TGTGCCAGCAGCCCCCGACTAGCCGGGTCCTACGAGCAGTACTTC | CASSPRLAGSYEQYF
TRBJ2-7 | TRBV6-6 | NA | TRBD1 | TGTGCCAGCAGCCCGGGACAGGGGCCGGGCGAGCAGTACTTC | CASSPGQGPGEQYF
TRBJ2-1 | TRBV11-3 | NA | NA | TGTGCCAGCAGCTTAGGAGTTGGCAATGAGCAGTTCTTC | CASSLGVGNEQFF
TRBJ2-2 | TRBV9 | NA | NA | TGTGCCAGCAGCCTCAGTACTGGACTTCTGAACACCGGGGAGCTGTTTTTT | CASSLSTGLLNTGELFF
TRBJ2-3 | TRBV11-2 | NA | TRBD2 | TGTGCCAGCAGCTCGGGACTAGCGGGAGGGGAGGGTACGCAGTATTTT | CASSSGLAGGEGTQYF
TRBJ2-7 | TRBV5-6 | once | NA | TGTGCCAGCAGTACCGGTGCCTACGAGCAGTACTTC | CASSTGAYEQYF
TRBJ1-1 | TRBV29-1 | few | NA | TGCAGCGTTGTAGGACAGTTGAACACTGAAGCTTTCTTT | CSVVGQLNTEAFF
TRBJ2-3 | TRBV29-1 | NA | TRBD2 | TGCAGCGGCCTAGCGGGATCGACAGATACGCAGTATTTT | CSGLAGSTDTQYF
TRBJ1-4 | TRBV4-3 | NA | NA | TGCGCCAGCAGCCAAGATGTGGCGGGAAAGGGTGGAAAACTGTTTTTT | CASSQDVAGKGGKLFF
TRBJ1-4 | TRBV5-1 | NA | NA | TGCGCCAGCAGCTTGGTGTCTCGGCAGGGAAATGAAAAGCTGTTTTTT | CASSLVSRQGNEKLFF
TRBJ2-3 | TRBV7-6 | NA | NA | TGTGCCAGCAGCTTAGGGCCAGATACGCAGTATTTT | CASSLGPDTQYF
TRBJ2-1 | TRBV28 | NA | TRBD1 | TGTGCCAGCAGTTCGACAGGGGGCACGGATGAGCAGTTCTTC | CASSSTGGTDEQFF
TRBJ2-6 | TRBV4-1 | NA | NA | TGCGCCAGCAGCCAAGTTGGGCGTAGTGGGGCCAACGTCCTGACTTTC | CASSQVGRSGANVLTF
TRBJ2-7 | TRBV5-4 | NA | TRBD1 | TGTGCCAGCAGCCAGGGACAGGGGTTGTCCTACGAGCAGTACTTC | CASSQGQGLSYEQYF
TRBJ2-7 | TRBV5-1 | NA | NA | TGCGCCAGCAGCTCCGACTTGAATGGAGAGCAGTACTTC | CASSSDLNGEQYF
TRBJ2-3 | TRBV27 | NA | NA | TGTGCCAGCAGTTTAGAGAGCCCCACAGATACGCAGTATTTT | CASSLESPTDTQYF
TRBJ2-1 | TRBV7-2 | NA | NA | TGTGCCAGCAGCTTAGCCGGGTCAGGGCGTGAGCAGTTCTTC | CASSLAGSGREQFF
TRBJ2-5 | TRBV30 | NA | NA | TGTGCCTGGAGTCTACTAGTGAGAGGGGAGACCCAGTACTTC | CAWSLLVRGETQYF
TRBJ1-4 | TRBV5-6 | NA | TRBD1 | TGTGCCAGCAGCGGTGCCCGGACAGGCTCTGAAAAACTGTTTTTT | CASSGARTGSEKLFF
TRBJ2-3 | TRBV4-3 | NA | NA | TGCGCCAGCAGCCAAGATGGTCTGGGAGGTTGGGCGGATACGCAGTATTTT | CASSQDGLGGWADTQYF
TRBJ2-5 | TRBV25-1 | NA | TRBD1 | TGTGCCAGCAGTGCTTGGACAGGTCGACGCCAAGAGACCCAGTACTTC | CASSAWTGRRQETQYF